This T cell receptor (beta chain) was observed in a study of Graves' ophthalmopathy and Graves' hyperthyroidism. Amplification targeted the TCR beta CDR3 regions, with RNA transcripts as the source material. HTBI primers served in a first-round RT-PCR, which a second-round multiplex PCR followed. A single record per CDR3 protein comes from TCRdb applying MiXCR to the multiplex PCR reads. The sample has around 340,000 distinct CDR3 sequences, 15% to 20% seen once. The CDR3 consists of 14 residues. Germline V gene sequence: CDR1 MNHNS, CDR2 SASEGT. V was cut by 4 bases and J by 3 bases, with 12 bases left in between. Ten or more counts support this clonotype. It was on clinical symptoms, serum thyroxine, TRAb, thyroid ultrasound and orbital computed tomography that diagnosis relied.

The TCR comes from an adult man with Graves' ophthalmopathy. The chain has TRBV6-1 and TRBJ2-5; D may match TRBD1 or TRBD2 (5 bases each). Sequenced input: peripheral blood. This CDR3 reads CASSVSGREETQYF. Written as DNA, the CDR3 is TGTGCCAGCAGTGTATCGGGACGGGAAGAGACCCAGTACTTC.